This T cell receptor (beta chain) was identified during a study of cytomegalovirus exposure and HLA in healthy donors. General study findings and limits: It was only CMV serostatus that was available as immune exposure information.

Trimming cost V 4 bases and J 0 bases; bases outside gene matches: 15. In germline, CDR1 is SGHVS, CDR2 FQNEAQ. The CDR3 runs to 20 residues. A note on this clone: Its antigen is unidentified.

The PCR contained 60 Vbeta and 13 Jbeta primers. Repertoires were generated with immunoSEQ multiplex PCR, while TCRdb's copy carries only in-frame clones and drops some. The sample records approximately 150,000 clones, 70% being singletons. This rearrangement joins TRBV7-8 to TRBJ1-4, with 9 bases matching TRBD1. Sequenced: PBMCs. This receptor was obtained from a man between 18 and 29 years old in good health and CMV-seropositive. The CDR3 protein is CASSYYPRTGDLSTNEKLFF. The DNA of the CDR3 is TGTGCCAGCAGCTACTATCCAAGGACAGGGGACCTCTCAACTAATGAAAAACTGTTTTTT.